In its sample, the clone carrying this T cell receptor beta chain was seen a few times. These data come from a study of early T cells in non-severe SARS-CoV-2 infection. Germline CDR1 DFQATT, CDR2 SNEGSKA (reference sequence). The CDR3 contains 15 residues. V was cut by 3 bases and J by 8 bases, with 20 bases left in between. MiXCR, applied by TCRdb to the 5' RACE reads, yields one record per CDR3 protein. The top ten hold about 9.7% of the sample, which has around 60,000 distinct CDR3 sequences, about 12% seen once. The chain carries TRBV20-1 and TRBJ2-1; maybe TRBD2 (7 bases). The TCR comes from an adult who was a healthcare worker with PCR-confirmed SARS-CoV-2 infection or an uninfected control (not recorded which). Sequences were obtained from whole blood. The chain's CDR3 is CSASGGRAGADEQFF. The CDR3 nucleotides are TGCAGTGCTAGCGGGGGCAGGGCGGGGGCCGATGAGCAGTTCTTC.